This entry is about one TCR beta chain. Compared with the rest of its sample, this clonotype is medium-sized (0.01 to 0.1%). Its antigen is currently not known. There are no base qualities to consult, and no much larger clone falls within one base. The sample comes from a study of spatial heterogeneity in lung cancer (dated by TCRdb to about 2019). Context from the whole study: Beta-chain transcripts were consistently detected in greater numbers than alpha-chain transcripts, which likely reflects a higher abundance of beta-chain transcripts. The study linked features of the TCR repertoire to counts of nonsynonymous mutations, which were determined by whole-exome sequencing of tumor tissue. A strong correlation was found between TCR transcript counts in tumor regions and a T cell transcriptional module score from matched bulk RNA-seq. Both alpha and beta chains were TCR-sequenced in 220 or so tumor regions, fewer than 80 matched nontumor lung samples and around 54 PBMC samples obtained at surgery. In the raw uncorrected reads, each unique combination of TCR and UMI appeared on average more than ten times. The study quantitatively compared TCR alpha and beta repertoires across multiple tumor regions, matched nontumor lung and blood in non-small cell lung cancer. Findings and caveats that apply to the study as a whole: The count of ubiquitous expanded TCRs correlated with the count of ubiquitous nonsynonymous mutations, and the count of regional expanded TCRs correlated with the count of regional nonsynonymous mutations. TCR-seq was estimated to cover only roughly 7% of tumor T cells for alpha chains and around 13% for beta chains. Confirming at a functional level the hypothesis that regional TCRs recognize regional mutations was considered to require additional single-cell paired TCR alpha and beta sequencing. The tumor nonsynonymous mutation count correlated with the number of expanded alpha and beta TCRs within the tumor.

Library preparation employed 5' RACE. The run used a NextSeq 500. To allow correction of PCR and sequencing errors, the TCR library protocol tagged every TCR cDNA molecule with a unique molecular identifier. As for how the authors treated the data: TCR identification, UMI-based error correction and CDR3 extraction were performed with Decombinator tools. Expanded TCRs were defined as those above a frequency of 2 per 1,000, corresponding to the top 1% of the tumor frequency distribution. Expanded tumor TCRs statistically deemed absent (corrected P<0.05) from at least one tumor region were classed as regional, and all other expanded tumor TCRs were classed as ubiquitous. Renyi diversity was calculated using the R vegan package after each repertoire was subsampled 100 times to 5,000 TCRs. CDR3 similarity networks were constructed using string-kernel similarity of amino acid triplets, with links drawn between CDR3s whose pairwise similarity was above 0.82. TCRdb reprocessing: public reads trimmed at Q25 with fastp, clones called with MiXCR, in-frame beta chains kept. Each entry is one CDR3 protein sequence, shown with its most common DNA and genes. The V and J calls and clone size come from TCRdb's table, not from the authors' own analysis. A total of 5,200 or so distinct CDR3 sequences appear in this sample, 3.9% of them only once. Less than 25% of the sample is held by the ten biggest clonotypes.

The label giving this sample's time point can be read as: sample taken at primary tumor resection. Donors were approximately 72 patients with early-stage, untreated non-small cell lung cancer from the lung TRACERx cohort. Whole RNA extracted from tumor and nontumor lung tissue, or from cryopreserved PBMC samples, was used for TCR sequencing without cell sorting. Only patients for whom sufficient RNA was available from at least two tumor regions were selected for TCR sequencing. A lung pathologist reviewed the tumor and adjacent nontumor lung specimens before the specimens were selected. The germline V gene sets CDR1 to MDHEN and CDR2 to SYDVKM. CDR3 length: 12 amino acids, cysteine to phenylalanine. The only DNA kept is the CDR3, 36 bases in frame from the first base. Relative to germline, V is 5 bases shorter and J is 7 bases shorter, with 11 bases between their ends.

This sequence originates from a female donor with early-stage non-small cell lung cancer. Sequencing used lung tumor tissue, obtained at surgery. Here the chain combines TRBV28 and TRBJ1-2; no confident D gene assignment can be made. The DNA is as follows: TGTGCCAGCAGTCTGAGGGAAGGTGGCTACACCTTC. Translated, this gives CASSLREGGYTF.